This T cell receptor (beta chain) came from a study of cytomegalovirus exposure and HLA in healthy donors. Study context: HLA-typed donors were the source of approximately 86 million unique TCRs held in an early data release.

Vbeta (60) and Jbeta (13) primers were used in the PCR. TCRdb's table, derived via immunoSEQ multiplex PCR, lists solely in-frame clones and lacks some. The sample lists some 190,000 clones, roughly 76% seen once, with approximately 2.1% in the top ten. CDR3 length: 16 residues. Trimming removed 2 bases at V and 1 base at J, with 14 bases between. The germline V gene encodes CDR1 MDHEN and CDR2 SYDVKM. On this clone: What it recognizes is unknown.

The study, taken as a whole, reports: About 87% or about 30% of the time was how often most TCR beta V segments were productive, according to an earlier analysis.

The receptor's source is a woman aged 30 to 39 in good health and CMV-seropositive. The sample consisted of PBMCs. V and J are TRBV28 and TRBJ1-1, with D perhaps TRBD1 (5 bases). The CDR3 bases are TGTGCCAGCAGTTTAGAGGCAGGGAGGAGGAACACTGAAGCTTTCTTT. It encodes CASSLEAGRRNTEAFF. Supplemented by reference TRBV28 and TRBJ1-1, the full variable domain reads DVKVTQSSRYLVKRTGEKVFLECVQDMDHENMFWYRQDPGLGLRLIYFSYDVKMKEKGDIPEGYSVSREKKERFSLILESASTNQTSMYLCASSLEAGRRNTEAFFGQGTRLTVV.